Sequencing of this T cell receptor (beta chain) was carried out in a study of blood T cell repertoires in COVID-19. Study-wide background: The study drew acute and convalescent COVID-19 samples from the United States, Italy and Spain. T cells, B-cell-depleted T cells, or PBMCs supplied cDNA or gDNA.

This CDR3 contains 15 residues. Germline assignment: CDR1 SGHAT and CDR2 FQNNGV. V trimming: 3 bases; J trimming: 2 bases; junction bases outside the gene matches: 3. Participant age was roughly 18 to 89 years, and participants resided in fewer than 25 US areas. The authors' processing: Amplification from reference gene primers served as the basis for estimated nucleated cell counts. Repertoires were generated with immunoSEQ multiplex PCR, while TCRdb's copy carries only in-frame clones and drops some. That table supplies the V and J calls and clone size; D and trimming were determined from the DNA. The table includes about 220,000 clones, 80% to 90% detected once.

The V and J genes are TRBV11-2 and TRBJ2-1, with 8 bases fitting TRBD2. The source of this sequence is a woman aged 18-29 years in a cohort exposed to, infected with or recovered from COVID-19 (not recorded which). Sequenced: PBMCs or T cells enriched from blood (not recorded which). CDR3 sequence (DNA): TGTGCCAGCAGCTTCACGGGAGGGACCTACAATGAGCAGTTCTTC. Amino acid sequence: CASSFTGGTYNEQFF.